The rows below give T cell receptor beta chains drawn from one sample of a study of blood T cell repertoires in COVID-19. Data came from immunoSEQ multiplex PCR; TCRdb stores just in-frame clones and leaves some out. The sample holds approximately 150,000 clones; approximately 91% are singletons and the top ten take around 5.1%. The sample consisted of peripheral blood. All receptors derive from a man between 18 and 35 years old with COVID-19, enrolled during active disease. Each CDR3 is given with its conserved first and last residue.

J gene: TRBJ1-2
V gene: TRBV19
CDR3 protein: CASSSSGAEGYTF

J gene: TRBJ2-3
V gene: TRBV30
CDR3 protein: CAWSVSGMGDTQYF

J gene: TRBJ2-7
V gene: TRBV27
CDR3 protein: CASRDPLAVGHEQYF

J gene: TRBJ1-5
V gene: TRBV9
CDR3 protein: CASSQGGRGDQPQHF

J gene: TRBJ2-7
V gene: TRBV14
CDR3 protein: CASSRDNLWQYF

J gene: TRBJ2-3
V gene: TRBV28
CDR3 protein: CASSFSRWGGDTQYF

J gene: TRBJ2-1
V gene: TRBV14
CDR3 protein: CASGLASYNEQFF

J gene: TRBJ1-2
V gene: TRBV3-1/TRBV3-2
CDR3 protein: CASSQGGRNYGYTF

J gene: TRBJ2-5
V gene: TRBV24-1
CDR3 protein: CATSDFNQETQYF

J gene: TRBJ1-2
V gene: TRBV7-9
CDR3 protein: CASSLATGDRYGYTF

J gene: TRBJ1-5
V gene: TRBV19
CDR3 protein: CASNTGDSNQPQHF

J gene: TRBJ2-3
V gene: TRBV3-1/TRBV3-2
CDR3 protein: CASSQDVASGTDTQYF

J gene: TRBJ2-6
V gene: TRBV27
CDR3 protein: CASSSPLLTGISGANVLTF

J gene: TRBJ1-3
V gene: TRBV28
CDR3 protein: CASSSQGLGNTIYF

J gene: TRBJ2-1
V gene: TRBV30
CDR3 protein: CAWSVQWAFHKYEQFF

J gene: TRBJ2-7
V gene: TRBV5-6
CDR3 protein: CASSGTGHPADEQYF

J gene: TRBJ2-5
V gene: TRBV11-1
CDR3 protein: CASSLYSQETQYF

J gene: TRBJ1-5
V gene: TRBV9
CDR3 protein: CASSAGFNQPQHF

J gene: TRBJ2-7
V gene: TRBV4-2
CDR3 protein: CASSHSRGTRGSYEQYF

J gene: TRBJ1-1
V gene: TRBV9
CDR3 protein: CASSPSIGSSEAFF

J gene: TRBJ2-3
V gene: TRBV15
CDR3 protein: CATSRVRGGSTDTQYF

J gene: TRBJ2-1
V gene: TRBV25-1
CDR3 protein: CASSTTGLSSYNEQFF

J gene: TRBJ1-1
V gene: TRBV6-5
CDR3 protein: CASSYAQNTEAFF

J gene: TRBJ2-1
V gene: TRBV12-3/TRBV12-4
CDR3 protein: CASSYHNEQFF

J gene: TRBJ2-2
V gene: TRBV29-1
CDR3 protein: CSAGPTRDRGPGELFF

J gene: TRBJ1-2
V gene: TRBV28
CDR3 protein: CASSPDQAGLEGYTF

J gene: TRBJ2-1
V gene: TRBV10-3
CDR3 protein: CAISGWIAGERANEQFF

J gene: TRBJ1-1
V gene: TRBV4-3
CDR3 protein: CASSQDPAGNTEAFF

J gene: TRBJ2-2
V gene: TRBV5-4
CDR3 protein: CASSSLRRTVVDGELFF

J gene: TRBJ2-3
V gene: TRBV3-1/TRBV3-2
CDR3 protein: CASSEGTSGTDTQYF

J gene: TRBJ2-7
V gene: TRBV27
CDR3 protein: CASSPVGGPLYYEQYF

J gene: TRBJ2-7
V gene: TRBV28
CDR3 protein: CASSDTTSGSAYEQYF

J gene: TRBJ1-2
V gene: TRBV3-1/TRBV3-2
CDR3 protein: CASSQPGQGIWDYGYTF

J gene: TRBJ2-1
V gene: TRBV15
CDR3 protein: CATSPSSYNEQFF

J gene: TRBJ1-5
V gene: TRBV7-8
CDR3 protein: CASSVRGNQPQHF

J gene: TRBJ2-1
V gene: TRBV19
CDR3 protein: CASSIRGQLYNEQFF

J gene: TRBJ2-1
V gene: TRBV5-6
CDR3 protein: CASSWGLAGVYNEQFF

J gene: TRBJ2-3
V gene: TRBV4-3
CDR3 protein: CASSQDSAGATDTQYF

J gene: TRBJ2-7
V gene: TRBV28
CDR3 protein: CASSLPQTQGHLSYEQYF

J gene: TRBJ1-5
V gene: TRBV19
CDR3 protein: CASSMNRGRGGFGNQPQHF

J gene: TRBJ1-1
V gene: TRBV30
CDR3 protein: CAWSVVRLLNTEAFF

J gene: TRBJ2-1
V gene: TRBV14
CDR3 protein: CASSRPGHQSYNEQFF

J gene: TRBJ2-7
V gene: TRBV19
CDR3 protein: CASSILLAATYEQYF

J gene: TRBJ2-1
V gene: TRBV11-2
CDR3 protein: CASSLKGGLAGGYNEQFF

J gene: TRBJ1-5
V gene: TRBV24-1
CDR3 protein: CATSDPRQGSNQPQHF

J gene: TRBJ2-1
V gene: TRBV28
CDR3 protein: CASSLSPTGEILEKQFF

J gene: TRBJ2-1
V gene: TRBV30
CDR3 protein: CAWFSGSLNEQFF

J gene: TRBJ2-7
V gene: TRBV5-4
CDR3 protein: CASSFMREGRNEQYF

J gene: TRBJ2-7
V gene: TRBV28
CDR3 protein: CASQYRDRVFEQYF

J gene: TRBJ1-6
V gene: TRBV5-1
CDR3 protein: CASSLSGFENSPLHF

J gene: TRBJ2-7
V gene: TRBV5-5
CDR3 protein: CASSLDLGFVYEQYF

J gene: TRBJ2-1
V gene: TRBV7-2
CDR3 protein: CASSPPGLGYNEQFF

J gene: TRBJ2-5
V gene: TRBV7-2
CDR3 protein: CASSLVLQETQYF

J gene: TRBJ2-5
V gene: TRBV6-6
CDR3 protein: CASSYSGGFQETQYF

J gene: TRBJ2-7
V gene: TRBV3-1/TRBV3-2
CDR3 protein: CASSQRGTSTHEQYF

J gene: TRBJ1-1
V gene: TRBV30
CDR3 protein: CISDSNTEAFF

J gene: TRBJ2-7
V gene: TRBV27
CDR3 protein: CASIAKGKTYEQYF

J gene: TRBJ2-1
V gene: TRBV28
CDR3 protein: CASRPPGGPVRGDEQFF

J gene: TRBJ2-5
V gene: TRBV7-2
CDR3 protein: CASSLRAGGPETQYF